This entry features one T cell receptor (beta chain) sequence. The antigen this receptor binds is unknown. Within one base of it there is no much larger clone, and no base qualities were kept. In the prospective study, participants were about 18 to 90 years old, resided in 25 or so geographic areas of the United States, and were enrolled through a virtual design. In the prospective study, participants were assigned to cohorts based on the clinical history participants reported in a screening survey and a study questionnaire. In the prospective study, whole blood, serum and a nasopharyngeal or oropharyngeal swab were collected from each participant by mobile phlebotomists. Additional blood draws and questionnaires over an approximately 2-month period could optionally be provided by prospective study participants. Before DNA extraction, blood samples from the prospective study were shipped at room temperature or frozen.

The immunoSEQ Assay, a bias-controlled multiplex PCR, was used to amplify TCRbeta CDR3 regions from genomic DNA. From the authors' description of their analysis: The number of nucleated cells in each sample was estimated from the amplification of reference gene primers within the assay. To quantify the absolute abundance of each unique TCRbeta CDR3 rearrangement, sequence reads were collapsed and filtered. For each sample, productive Simpson clonality was calculated by taking the square root of Simpson's diversity index across productive rearrangements. The table was pulled from immuneACCESS by TCRdb, which kept in-frame rearrangements only. Such tables lose some clones; where checked, under half of the loss comes from unresolved V genes, and the rest has no known cause. That table gives V, J and clone size, and the DNA gave D and trimming. The sample table shows 400,000 to 550,000 clones, and about 90% are seen once. Jointly, the top ten make up roughly 1.9% of the sample.

The data belong to a study of blood T cell repertoires in COVID-19 (dated by TCRdb to 2018 to 2021). In terms of the full investigation: Samples covering the acute and convalescent phases of COVID-19 were provided by collaborators in the United States, Italy and Spain. HLA class I and class II types, where available, came from metadata supplied by the sample provider rather than from assay-based typing. Nearly every sample came with metadata listing a de-identified subject ID, COVID-19 status, age in years and sex. Deeply sampled blood TCRbeta repertoires from subjects exposed to, actively infected with, or recovered from COVID-19 were included in the dataset. The material from the prospective study consisted of cDNA or gDNA derived from T cells, B-cell-depleted T cells, or PBMCs. The samples were drawn from two sources: the first 160 participants of the ongoing ImmuneRACE study, and fewer than 1,500 subjects contributed by 6 global collaborators. The repertoires were released in a freely available public database meant as a resource for research on the immune response to SARS-CoV-2. The investigation overall reported the following: Clinical and demographic metadata were provided uncurated, with the amount varying by source and participant.

At the junction V is shortened by 2 bases and J by 4 bases; bases outside the gene matches: 3. Spanning cysteine to phenylalanine, the CDR3 consists of 15 amino acids. The DNA shown is the 45-base CDR3, in frame from base 1. From the germline V gene, CDR1 is MNHEY and CDR2 is SVGAGI. Material: PBMCs or T cells enriched from blood (not recorded which). The receptor comes from a young woman with acute COVID-19. The chain was built from TRBV6-5 and TRBJ2-1; a stretch of 9 junction bases matches TRBD2. The CDR3 loop reads CASSYLAGRYNEQFF. The nucleotide sequence is given as TGTGCCAGCAGTTACCTAGCGGGGAGATACAATGAGCAGTTCTTC.